This passage covers 32 T cell receptor beta chains from one sample sequenced in a study of shared clonotypes between healthy human individuals. The method was immunoSEQ multiplex PCR; TCRdb's version includes in-frame clones alone and lacks a portion of them. Of 800,000 to 1,200,000 clones detected, 70% to 80% appear once; the ten largest clones hold about 0.52%. The sequenced sample consisted of memory CD4+ T cells from PBMCs. The subset: CD45RA-negative fraction. The receptors come from a man younger than 35 in good health. Some clones in this sample may be carry-over from other donors' samples.

The gene calls are TRBV2 and TRBJ2-5; 10 nucleotides agree with TRBD1. CDR3 length equals 14 residues. Germline V lookup: CDR1 SNHLY, CDR2 FYNNEI. Trimming took 7 bases from V and 7 from J; bases not matched to a gene: 9. This chain's CDR3 is CASTLTGGEGTQYF. CDR3 coding DNA: TGTGCCAGCACCCTGACAGGGGGCGAGGGGACCCAGTACTTC.

This chain uses TRBV30 with TRBJ1-4, with TRBD1 matching 9 bases. Germline lookup yields CDR1 GTSNPN and CDR2 SVGIG (reference sequence). V was clipped by 2 bases and J by 8 bases; unmatched bases: 6. The CDR3 consists of 14 residues. In DNA, the CDR3 is TGTGCCTGGAGTCCGGGACAGGGTTTGGAAAAACTGTTTTTT. This sequence encodes CAWSPGQGLEKLFF.

This clone occurred a few times. Additional DNA sequences in this sample encode the identical CDR3. The gene calls are TRBV9 and TRBJ2-2; D is uncertain. The CDR3 is 12 residues long. Per the germline V gene, CDR1 is SGDLS and CDR2 is YYNGEE. The ends were cut back, 0 bases at V and 6 bases at J, with 3 bases in the middle. For the CDR3, the DNA is TGTGCCAGCAGCGTAGGGTCCGGGGAGCTGTTTTTT. Protein: CASSVGSGELFF.

The V gene is TRBV7-2, the J gene TRBJ1-2; no clear D. The CDR3 extends over 13 amino acids. V lost 4 bases and J lost 2, with 8 bases in between. Germline CDR1 and CDR2: SGHTA and FQGNSA. CDR3 sequence: CASSSSVNYGYTF. CDR3 DNA: TGTGCCAGCAGCTCATCAGTCAACTATGGCTACACCTTC.

There are a few counts of this clone. The chain joins TRBV27 to TRBJ2-7, with 9 bases fitting TRBD2. Trimming took 4 bases from V and 7 from J; bases not matched to a gene: 5. The CDR3 runs 13 residues. Germline V lookup: CDR1 MNHEY, CDR2 SMNVEV (reference sequence). The CDR3 bases are TGTGCCAGCAGTTGGGTGGCGGGGGGGGAGCAGTACTTC. Protein sequence: CASSWVAGGEQYF.

The chain joins TRBV5-1 to TRBJ2-7; D call uncertain. The CDR3 loop spans 13 amino acids. Germline V lookup: CDR1 SGHRS, CDR2 YFSETQ. Trimming removed 0 bases at V and 8 bases at J, with 12 bases between. CDR3 in DNA: TGCGCCAGCAGCTTGGGGGTAGGTATGAAGCAGTACTTC. Its translation: CASSLGVGMKQYF.

V and J are TRBV27 and TRBJ2-3, with 8 bases identical to TRBD2. Trimming removed 7 bases from V and 6 bases from J; junction bases left unmatched: 15. Germline values: CDR1 MNHEY, CDR2 SMNVEV (reference sequence). The CDR3 length is 16 residues. For the CDR3, the DNA is TGTGCCAGCACTCCCGTTAGCGGGATGGCCCGCGATACGCAGTATTTT. This translates into CASTPVSGMARDTQYF.

The sample holds a few counts of this clone. The V and J genes are TRBV12-5 and TRBJ2-5; 11 bases align to TRBD1. The CDR3 consists of 13 residues. From germline, CDR1 is LGHNT and CDR2 FRNRAP. V was clipped by 6 bases and J by 7 bases; unmatched bases: 4. CDR3 sequence: CASGRGTGGTQYF. For the CDR3, the DNA is TGTGCTAGTGGCCGGGGGACAGGGGGGACCCAGTACTTC. The full variable domain, its missing parts supplied by reference TRBV12-5 and TRBJ2-5, is DARVTQTPRHKVTEMGQEVTMRCQPILGHNTVFWYRQTMMQGLELLAYFRNRAPLDDSGMPKDRFSAEMPDATLATLKIQPSEPRDSAVYFCASGRGTGGTQYFGPGTRLLVL.

The sample holds a few counts of this clone. The gene calls are TRBV4-2 and TRBJ1-5; D is unclear. Germline assignment: CDR1 LGHNA and CDR2 YNFKEQ. Trimming left V 3 bases short and J 7 bases short, with 7 bases between. There are 12 residues in the CDR3. In DNA, the CDR3 is TGTGCCAGCAGCCACAGCGACCAGCCCCAGCATTTT. This codes for CASSHSDQPQHF.

This clone was seen ten or more times. The CDR3 DNA reads as TGTGCCAGCAGCTTAGTAAGAAGTAGCTCCTACGAGCAGTACTTC. Translation gives CASSLVRSSSYEQYF. This chain uses TRBV7-2 with TRBJ2-7; D is undetermined. CDR3 length: 15 amino acids. The germline gives CDR1 SGHTA, CDR2 FQGNSA. Trimming cost V 1 base and J 0 bases, with 10 bases left between them.

The V and J genes are TRBV7-9 and TRBJ2-6; TRBD2 is a possible D gene (6 bases). V lost 6 bases and J lost 0, with 18 bases in between. Germline lookup yields CDR1 SEHNR and CDR2 FQNEAQ (reference sequence). This CDR3 contains 18 residues. DNA of the CDR3: TGTGCCAGCAGACCCCGGGACTCCTCCGGCTCTGGGGCCAACGTCCTGACTTTC. Translated: CASRPRDSSGSGANVLTF. Using reference TRBV7-9 and TRBJ2-6 for the parts outside the CDR3, the full variable domain is DTGVSQNPRHKITKRGQNVTFRCDPISEHNRLYWYRQTLGQGPEFLTYFQNEAQLEKSRLLSDRFSAERPKGSFSTLEIQRTEQGDSAMYLCASRPRDSSGSGANVLTFGAGSRLTVL.

The V call is TRBV6-1, the J call TRBJ1-5; no reliable D call. The V end lost 2 bases, the J end lost 2 bases, and 19 bases lay between the germline ends. CDR3 length equals 18 residues. Germline values: CDR1 MNHNS, CDR2 SASEGT. The CDR3 sequence is CASSEIRTGLFGNQPQHF. The DNA for the CDR3 is TGTGCCAGCAGTGAAATTCGTACGGGTTTGTTTGGCAATCAGCCCCAGCATTTT.

This clone was counted only a few times. This rearrangement joins TRBV28 to TRBJ1-5, with D perhaps matching TRBD1 (5 bases). The V end lost 6 bases, the J end lost 3 bases, and 9 bases lay between the germline ends. This CDR3 region has 13 residues. The germline CDR1 and CDR2 sequences are MDHEN and SYDVKM. The CDR3 is CASRRDPNQPQHF. CDR3 DNA sequence: TGTGCCAGCAGAAGGGACCCCAATCAGCCCCAGCATTTT.

The V gene is TRBV7-9, the J gene TRBJ2-1; 10 bases map to TRBD2. Germline lookup yields CDR1 SEHNR and CDR2 FQNEAQ (reference sequence). Trimming at V came to 6 bases and at J to 9 bases, leaving 11 bases not matched to a gene. This CDR3 has 15 amino acids. As DNA, the CDR3 is TGTGCCAGCAGTACAGGGACTAGCGCTCGCGGTGAGCAGTTCTTC. Amino acid sequence: CASSTGTSARGEQFF.

As to this clone: Additional DNA sequences in this sample encode the identical CDR3. The rearrangement links TRBV4-1 to TRBJ1-1, with D perhaps TRBD1 (5 bases). The CDR3 runs to 15 residues. V gave up 0 bases and J gave up 4 bases, with 12 bases separating them. Germline V gene sequence: CDR1 MGHRA, CDR2 YSYEKL. This chain's CDR3 is CASSQEGQGSTEAFF. CDR3 bases: TGCGCCAGCAGCCAAGAGGGCCAGGGAAGCACTGAAGCTTTCTTT.

The table lists this clone with a count of one. The chain combines TRBV6-1 with TRBJ1-4, with a possible D match to TRBD1 (6 bases). The CDR3 covers 14 residues. The V gene lost 1 base and the J gene lost 4 bases, with 7 bases spanning the gap. Germline CDR1 is MNHNS and CDR2 is SASEGT. This CDR3 is CASSEGQVNEKLFF. Here the CDR3 DNA reads TGTGCCAGCAGTGAAGGACAGGTTAATGAAAAACTGTTTTTT.

This clone has only a few counts. The identical CDR3 is also encoded by other nucleotide sequences in the sample. The chain joins TRBV5-6 to TRBJ1-2; tentatively, D is TRBD1 (6 bases). Trimming shortened V by 0 bases and J by 8 bases, and 11 bases separated the two germline ends. CDR3 length: 13 residues. In germline, CDR1 is SGHDT, CDR2 YYEEEE. CDR3 amino acids: CASSLAAGDGYTF. DNA of the CDR3: TGTGCCAGCAGCTTGGCGGCAGGGGACGGCTACACCTTC. Filled out from reference TRBV5-6 and TRBJ1-2, the complete variable domain reads DAGVTQSPTHLIKTRGQQVTLRCSPKSGHDTVSWYQQALGQGPQFIFQYYEEEERQRGNFPDRFSGHQFPNYSSELNVNALLLGDSALYLCASSLAAGDGYTFGSGTRLTVV.

The chain employs TRBV18 and TRBJ1-1; D gene ambiguous. CDR3 length: 13 residues. From germline, CDR1 is KGHSH and CDR2 LQKENI. V lost 6 bases and J lost 2, with 10 bases in between. DNA of the CDR3: TGTGCCAGCTCCTCCCAGAAAAACACTGAAGCTTTCTTT. Translated: CASSSQKNTEAFF.

This chain joins TRBV7-9 and TRBJ2-7, with D tentatively TRBD1 (5 bases). CDR1 SEHNR and CDR2 FQNEAQ come from the germline V gene (reference sequence). The CDR3 contains 14 residues. The V end was cut by 1 base, the J end by 3 bases, with 10 bases between. CDR3 DNA sequence: TGTGCCAGCAGCTTAGGGCAGGGCATCTACGAGCAGTACTTC. Translating gives CASSLGQGIYEQYF. The full variable domain, completed using reference TRBV7-9 and TRBJ2-7, is DTGVSQNPRHKITKRGQNVTFRCDPISEHNRLYWYRQTLGQGPEFLTYFQNEAQLEKSRLLSDRFSAERPKGSFSTLEIQRTEQGDSAMYLCASSLGQGIYEQYFGPGTRLTVT.

The V gene is TRBV7-3, the J gene TRBJ1-5, with a possible D match to TRBD1 (6 bases). Trimming took 2 bases from V and 1 from J, leaving 9 bases between them. CDR1 SGHTA and CDR2 FQGTGA come from the germline V gene. The CDR3 length is 15 residues. Written as DNA, the CDR3 is TGTGCCAGCAGCTTAGAGGGGGGGAGCAATCAGCCCCAGCATTTT. This sequence encodes CASSLEGGSNQPQHF. Filled out from reference TRBV7-3 and TRBJ1-5, the complete variable domain reads GAGVSQTPSNKVTEKGKYVELRCDPISGHTALYWYRQSLGQGPEFLIYFQGTGAADDSGLPNDRFFAVRPEGSVSTLKIQRTERGDSAVYLCASSLEGGSNQPQHFGDGTRLSIL.

For this clone: Different DNA sequences within this sample yield the same CDR3. The chain carries TRBV5-1 and TRBJ2-3; D gene unclear. CDR3 length: 13 amino acids. Between the trimmed V and J ends, which lost 0 bases and 5 bases, there was a span of 7 bases. Germline V gene data show CDR1 as SGHRS and CDR2 as YFSETQ. CDR3 amino acids: CASSLVGQDTQYF. Here the CDR3 DNA reads TGCGCCAGCAGCTTGGTCGGTCAAGATACGCAGTATTTT.

The gene calls are TRBV7-9 and TRBJ2-5; D remains unclear. The CDR3 loop spans 14 amino acids. Germline CDR1 is SEHNR and CDR2 is FQNEAQ (reference sequence). Trimming shortened V by 1 base and J by 5 bases, and 11 bases separated the two germline ends. The CDR3 loop reads CASSLVVSRETQYF. The DNA for the CDR3 is TGTGCCAGCAGCTTAGTAGTGTCTCGGGAGACCCAGTACTTC. The variable domain in full, completed from reference TRBV7-9 and TRBJ2-5, reads DTGVSQNPRHKITKRGQNVTFRCDPISEHNRLYWYRQTLGQGPEFLTYFQNEAQLEKSRLLSDRFSAERPKGSFSTLEIQRTEQGDSAMYLCASSLVVSRETQYFGPGTRLLVL.

This clone has only a few counts. This chain links TRBV7-9 with TRBJ1-1, with TRBD1 as a possible D gene (5 bases). Trimming left V 4 bases short and J 10 bases short, with 16 bases between. The germline V gene has CDR1 SEHNR and CDR2 FQNEAQ (reference sequence). The length of the CDR3 is 13 residues. CDR3 DNA: TGTGCCAGCAGCTCCACCTGGGGGGTGGTAGCTTTCTTT. This encodes CASSSTWGVVAFF.

The rearrangement uses TRBV19 and TRBJ2-6, with a possible D match to TRBD1 (6 bases). CDR3 length: 16 residues. The V end was cut by 9 bases, the J end by 0 bases, with 15 bases between. Germline assignment: CDR1 LNHDA and CDR2 SQIVND (reference sequence). CDR3 nucleotide sequence: TGTGCCAGCCTCAGGGGAAGGGGCTCTGGGGCCAACGTCCTGACTTTC. Translating it yields CASLRGRGSGANVLTF.

In nucleotides, the CDR3 is TGTGCCAGCAGCCCACCCAGCCGGGTGTTGGGCGGCAATGAGCAGTTCTTC. Its translation is CASSPPSRVLGGNEQFF. The rearrangement joins TRBV5-6 to TRBJ2-1, with D hard to call. CDR3 length: 17 residues. The germline V gene encodes CDR1 SGHDT and CDR2 YYEEEE. Trimming cost V 4 bases and J 6 bases, with 23 bases left between them.

The chain has TRBV7-3 and TRBJ2-3; weak D call: TRBD2 (6 bases). V gave up 3 bases and J gave up 4 bases, with 11 bases separating them. Germline V CDR1 and CDR2: SGHTA, FQGTGA. CDR3 size: 14 residues. CDR3 in DNA: TGTGCCAGCAGCTTGACTAGGACATCAGATACGCAGTATTTT. It yields the protein CASSLTRTSDTQYF.

This clone was observed once. The chain combines TRBV4-3 with TRBJ2-7; 7 nucleotides align to TRBD1. The CDR3 covers 18 residues. Germline CDR1 and CDR2: LGHNA and YSLEER. Unmatched junction bases numbered 13, after V lost 1 base and J lost 1 base. The chain's CDR3 is CASSQAAKGALESYEQYF. The CDR3 DNA follows: TGCGCCAGCAGCCAAGCGGCTAAGGGGGCATTGGAATCCTACGAGCAGTACTTC.

The sample holds many counts of this clone. CDR3 bases: TGTGCCAGCAGTCAGGGGCTAGGCTATGGCTACACCTTC. Amino acid sequence: CASSQGLGYGYTF. The V and J genes are TRBV7-2 and TRBJ1-2; tentative D call: TRBD1 (6 bases). This CDR3 has 13 residues. V was cut by 6 bases and J by 4 bases, with 12 bases left in between. The germline gives CDR1 SGHTA, CDR2 FQGNSA.

The chain links TRBV18 to TRBJ2-2; D not resolved. Trimming left V 2 bases short and J 3 bases short, with 10 bases between. Germline V gene lookup returns CDR1 KGHSH and CDR2 LQKENI. The CDR3 covers 15 residues. CDR3 DNA sequence: TGTGCCAGCTCACCATTCGGGTCGGACACCGGGGAGCTGTTTTTT. This encodes CASSPFGSDTGELFF. Full variable domain (rest looked up from reference TRBV18 and TRBJ2-2): NAGVMQNPRHLVRRRGQEARLRCSPMKGHSHVYWYRQLPEEGLKFMVYLQKENIIDESGMPKERFSAEFPKEGPSILRIQQVVRGDSAAYFCASSPFGSDTGELFFGEGSRLTVL.

V and J are TRBV9 and TRBJ2-1, with 7 positions matching TRBD2. The CDR3 totals 13 residues. With V trimmed by 4 bases and J by 10 bases, 8 bases remained unmatched. Germline V gene data show CDR1 as SGDLS and CDR2 as YYNGEE. The CDR3 DNA reads TGTGCCAGCAGCTCACTAGCGTCCCACGAGCAGTTCTTC. This sequence encodes CASSSLASHEQFF. The variable domain in full, completed from reference TRBV9 and TRBJ2-1, reads DSGVTQTPKHLITATGQRVTLRCSPRSGDLSVYWYQQSLDQGLQFLIQYYNGEERAKGNILERFSAQQFPDLHSELNLSSLELGDSALYFCASSSLASHEQFFGPGTRLTVL.

The rearrangement links TRBV11-2 to TRBJ2-2; D not resolved. The CDR3 has 14 residues. Germline V CDR1 and CDR2: SGHAT, FQNNGV. V was trimmed by 6 bases and J by 3 bases, leaving 11 bases between them. CDR3 protein: CASSRVRYTGELFF. The CDR3 DNA follows: TGTGCCAGCAGTCGGGTGCGCTACACCGGGGAGCTGTTTTTT.

The rearrangement joins TRBV7-3 to TRBJ2-5; D call uncertain. V lost 5 bases to trimming and J lost 2 bases, with 9 bases between them. Per germline, CDR1 SGHTA and CDR2 FQGTGA. This CDR3 region has 13 residues. CDR3 protein: CASSIGPQETQYF. DNA for the CDR3: TGTGCCAGCAGCATCGGACCTCAAGAGACCCAGTACTTC.